This TCR beta chain originates from a study of control samples from healthy donors and cancer patients. The V end was cut by 0 bases, the J end by 4 bases, with 16 bases between. CDR3 length: 16 amino acids. Germline V CDR1 and CDR2: SGHRS, YFSETQ. Profiled with immunoSEQ multiplex PCR; TCRdb holds only in-frame clones, not every one. Altogether approximately 99,000 clones are present, almost 85% being singletons, with the ten largest covering approximately 7%. The gene calls are TRBV5-1 and TRBJ1-1; D gene uncertain. The TCR was taken from a man aged 18 to 29 in good health. The sample consisted of blood. The CDR3 region is CASSLGSLGVSTEAFF. The CDR3 nucleotides read TGCGCCAGCAGCTTGGGGAGTCTTGGTGTGAGCACTGAAGCTTTCTTT.